This T cell receptor beta chain was sequenced for a study of T cells after yellow fever vaccination (dated by TCRdb to about 2019). Context from the whole study: The SMART-Seq v4 Ultra Low Input RNA kit was used to prepare libraries from fractions with low cell numbers. To track T-cell clones before and after primary and booster YFV17D yellow fever vaccination, bulk TCR alpha and beta repertoires were sequenced longitudinally. Two healthy male donors made up the cohort, one aged 18 to 30 years and the other aged 30 to 40 years. Blood was collected at multiple timepoints before and after primary and secondary immunization, and bulk PBMC replicates and cell subsets were isolated. General findings and caveats noted by the study authors: Compared with the primary T-cell response, the secondary T-cell response was weaker but faster, peaking on day 5 rather than day 15. After the booster, most of the clones that had expanded following primary vaccination were detected again (just under 97% of CD4 and around 90% of CD8), which suggests that memory was broadly maintained. A small share of clonotypes occurred in both CD4 and CD8 compartments, likely arising from convergent recombination. Because abundant contaminating clonotypes from the bulk population could be contained in FACS-sorted repertoires, computational filtering was required. Because the study included only a couple of donors, the extent to which the findings can be generalized is limited.

This clonotype was detected many times. No per-base quality is available; no much larger clone lies one base away. TCR cDNA was made using 5'RACE template switching, a step that added a universal primer site and unique molecular identifiers. Priming of cDNA synthesis was performed from both the TCR alpha and TCR beta constant segments. Libraries were amplified in two PCR steps, with sample barcodes and sequencing adapters added in the second step. Sequencing of libraries was done on Illumina HiSeq 2500 (2x100 bp) or NovaSeq (2x150 bp). In the paper's pipeline: Demultiplexing of reads and collapsing into UMI consensus sequences were performed with MIGEC, and V(D)J alignment was carried out with MiXCR. Using edgeR on replicate PBMC samples, clonotypes were called vaccine-responding if FDR was below 0.01 and the log2 fold change was above 5 up to day 15. Bulk clonotypes were assigned CD4 or CD8 identity according to which sequenced CD4 or CD8 repertoire held them at higher abundance. Clonotypes enriched at least 10-fold in dextramer-positive versus dextramer-negative fractions were classed as NS4B-specific, and CD4-biased clonotypes were left out. TCRdb's own reprocessing of the public reads used fastp at Q25 and MiXCR and kept productive beta chains. Under each unique CDR3 protein, matching rows form one entry showing the most common genes and DNA. The V and J calls and clone size come from TCRdb's table, not from the authors' own analysis. Across this sample there are around 47,000 distinct CDR3 sequences, with 6.8% seen only once. Of the sample, 15% is held by the ten largest clones.

The treatment or condition label here, explained by the study, means: live attenuated yellow fever vaccine strain. PBMCs were isolated from peripheral blood using a standard Ficoll-Paque protocol. Epitope-specific CD8 T cells were sorted using a dextramer loaded with the yellow fever NS4B epitope peptide, with anti-CD3 and anti-CD8 staining. TriZol was used to extract RNA from bulk PBMCs, from CD4 and CD8 fractions, and from dextramer-positive and dextramer-negative fractions. The specimen was CD8+ T cells not binding an NS4B(214-222) dextramer, sorted from PBMCs, collected 45 days after the yellow fever booster vaccination. What the cell subset or site label conveys for this sample: NS4B epitope dextramer-negative CD8 T cells. The clonotype comes from a young man who received the YFV17D yellow fever vaccine.

The CDR3 region has the sequence CSVEGGFQHSYEQYF. In nucleotides, the sequence is TGCAGCGTTGAGGGGGGGTTTCAACACTCCTACGAGCAGTACTTC. This receptor chain uses TRBV29-1 and TRBJ2-7, and 7 junction bases match TRBD2. Looking up the germline V gene yields CDR1 SQVTM and CDR2 ANQGSEA. For this chain, trimming is 3 bases at the V end and 0 bases at the J end, and the number of junction bases without a gene match is 8. CDR3 length: 15 amino acids, cysteine to phenylalanine. The entry retains the CDR3 DNA only, 45 bases that are in frame from base 1.